This is a list of T cell receptor beta chains from one sample in a study of T cell changes during pregnancy in multiple sclerosis. Produced via immunoSEQ multiplex PCR; TCRdb's table is partial and in-frame only. The table has about 61,000 clones, roughly 90% seen once. This specimen was peripheral blood, taken in the first trimester of pregnancy. The receptors were gathered from a female donor in good health, enrolled as a control in a pregnancy study. Both conserved end residues are part of each CDR3. A D gene is named only where the DNA matches it firmly. Rows give clone size only sometimes, using once, few, many, or a class for an expanded clone.

size,D,V,J,DNA,CDR3
.,.,TRBV7-6,TRBJ2-3,TGTGCCAGCAGCCCGCAGTTTAGCACAGATACGCAGTATTTT,CASSPQFSTDTQYF
.,.,TRBV30,TRBJ1-1,TGTGCCTGGAGTGTATTGGCCAGAAACACTGAAGCTTTCTTT,CAWSVLARNTEAFF
.,.,TRBV6-5,TRBJ2-7,TGTGCCAGCAGTTACTCCAGAGGAGAGCAGTACTTC,CASSYSRGEQYF
.,.,TRBV7-9,TRBJ2-1,TGTGCCAGCAGCTCCCGACAGGACAATGAGCAGTTCTTC,CASSSRQDNEQFF
.,TRBD2,TRBV9,TRBJ2-1,TGTGCCAGCAGCGTAGAAACCCGGACTAGCGGGTTACCTTACAATGAGCAGTTCTTC,CASSVETRTSGLPYNEQFF
.,.,TRBV6-6,TRBJ1-1,TGTGCCAGCAGTTACTCGTCCCGTACTGAAGCTTTCTTT,CASSYSSRTEAFF
.,TRBD2,TRBV28,TRBJ2-5,TGTGCCAGCAGCTTGCGGGGGAGTTCAGGAGAGACCCAGTACTTC,CASSLRGSSGETQYF
.,TRBD1,TRBV6-6,TRBJ2-3,TGTGCCAGCAGTTTCGGGACAGGGTTTAGAGATACGCAGTATTTT,CASSFGTGFRDTQYF
.,.,TRBV19,TRBJ1-5,TGTGCCAGCGCCGCTCCCCAGCAGCCCCAGCATTTT,CASAAPQQPQHF
.,.,TRBV11-3,TRBJ2-7,TGTGCCAGCAGCTTATATGGGGAGTACGAGCAGTACTTC,CASSLYGEYEQYF
.,.,TRBV7-3,TRBJ1-3,TGTGCCAGCAGCTTCGGAGGGGGAAACACCATATATTTT,CASSFGGGNTIYF
.,.,TRBV28,TRBJ2-5,TGTGCCAGCAGTTTGTCCGGAGAAGAGACCCAGTACTTC,CASSLSGEETQYF
few,TRBD1,TRBV19,TRBJ1-5,TGTGCCAGTAGTCCCCGGACAGGACTCAGCAATCAGCCCCAGCATTTT,CASSPRTGLSNQPQHF
once,.,TRBV7-2,TRBJ2-3,TGTGCCAGCCGAGCGGTAGGGAGCACAGATACGCAGTATTTT,CASRAVGSTDTQYF
.,.,TRBV7-9,TRBJ2-7,TGTGCCAGCAGCTTAGTCCTCGAGCAGTACTTC,CASSLVLEQYF
.,TRBD2,TRBV28,TRBJ2-1,TGTGCCACTTACCCGGGACTAGCGGGAGGGGGGGGGCAGTTCTTC,CATYPGLAGGGGQFF
once,.,TRBV19,TRBJ2-3,TGTGCCAGCCTCTCTTGGGGGGGCACAGATACGCAGTATTTT,CASLSWGGTDTQYF
once,.,TRBV11-3,TRBJ2-1,TGTGCCAGCAGCCTACTACGATCGCCATACAATGAGCAGTTCTTC,CASSLLRSPYNEQFF
.,TRBD1,TRBV7-2,TRBJ1-4,TGTGCCAGCAGCTTGAGCAGGGACAGTGAAAAACTGTTTTTT,CASSLSRDSEKLFF
.,TRBD1,TRBV29-1,TRBJ1-1,TGCAGCGTCGACAGGGGTGTATCCACTGAAGCTTTCTTT,CSVDRGVSTEAFF
.,.,TRBV6-5,TRBJ2-3,TGTGCCAGCAAAGCGGCGTCCACAGATACGCAGTATTTT,CASKAASTDTQYF
.,TRBD2,TRBV6-6,TRBJ2-1,TGTGCCAGCAGTCACCGACTAGCGGGGGGCCCTAATGAGCAGTTCTTC,CASSHRLAGGPNEQFF
.,TRBD2,TRBV9,TRBJ2-1,TGTGCCAGCACCCTATACCCGAGCGGGGGAAAATACAATGAGCAGTTCTTC,CASTLYPSGGKYNEQFF
.,.,TRBV4-3,TRBJ2-7,TGCGCCAGCAGCTCTAGCCTCGGTCCCCTATACTTC,CASSSSLGPLYF
.,.,TRBV10-3,TRBJ2-5,TGTGCCACAACCGGAGCGGTCCAAGAGACCCAGTACTTC,CATTGAVQETQYF
.,.,TRBV5-1,TRBJ2-5,TGCGCCAGCAGTCGAAGATCCACAGGAGACGAGACCCAGTACTTC,CASSRRSTGDETQYF
.,.,TRBV2,TRBJ2-3,TGTGCCAGCAGTGAGGAGCGCTTCCAGTATTTT,CASSEERFQYF
.,TRBD1,TRBV18,TRBJ1-2,TGTGCCAGCTCACCACGGACAGGGGACAGCTATGGCTACACCTTC,CASSPRTGDSYGYTF